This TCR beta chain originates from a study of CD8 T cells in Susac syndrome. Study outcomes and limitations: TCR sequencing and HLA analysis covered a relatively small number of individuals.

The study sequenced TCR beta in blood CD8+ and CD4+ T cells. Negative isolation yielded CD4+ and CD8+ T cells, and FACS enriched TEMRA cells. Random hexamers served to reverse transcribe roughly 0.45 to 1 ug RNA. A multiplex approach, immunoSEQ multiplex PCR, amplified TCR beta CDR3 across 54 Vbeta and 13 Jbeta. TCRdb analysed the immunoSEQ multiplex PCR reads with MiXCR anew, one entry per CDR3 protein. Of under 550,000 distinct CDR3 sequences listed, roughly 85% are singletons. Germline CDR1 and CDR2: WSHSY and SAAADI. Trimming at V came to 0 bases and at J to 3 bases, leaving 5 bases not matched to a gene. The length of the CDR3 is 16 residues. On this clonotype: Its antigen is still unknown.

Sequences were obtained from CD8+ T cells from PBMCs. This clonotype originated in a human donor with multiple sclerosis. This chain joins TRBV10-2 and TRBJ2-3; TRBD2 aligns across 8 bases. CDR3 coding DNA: TGCGCCAGCAGTGAGTCAAGCGGGGGAGAGACAGATACGCAGTATTTT. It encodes CASSESSGGETDTQYF.